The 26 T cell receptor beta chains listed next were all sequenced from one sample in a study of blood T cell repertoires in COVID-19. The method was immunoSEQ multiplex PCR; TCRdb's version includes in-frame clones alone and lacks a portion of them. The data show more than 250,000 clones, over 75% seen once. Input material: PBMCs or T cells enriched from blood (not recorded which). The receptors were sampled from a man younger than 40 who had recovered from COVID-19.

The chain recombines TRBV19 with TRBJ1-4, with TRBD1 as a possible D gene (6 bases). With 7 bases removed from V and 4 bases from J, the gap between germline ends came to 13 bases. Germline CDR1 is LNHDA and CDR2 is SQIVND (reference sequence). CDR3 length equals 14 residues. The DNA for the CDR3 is TGTGCCAGTACGCAGACAGGTTTTAATGAAAAACTGTTTTTT. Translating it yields CASTQTGFNEKLFF.

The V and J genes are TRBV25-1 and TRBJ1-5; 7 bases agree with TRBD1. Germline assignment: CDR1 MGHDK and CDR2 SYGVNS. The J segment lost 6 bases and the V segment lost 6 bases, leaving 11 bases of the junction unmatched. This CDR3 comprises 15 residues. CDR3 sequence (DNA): TGTGCCAGCAGCGAAACCGGGACAGTGGCTCAGCCCCAGCATTTT. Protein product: CASSETGTVAQPQHF.

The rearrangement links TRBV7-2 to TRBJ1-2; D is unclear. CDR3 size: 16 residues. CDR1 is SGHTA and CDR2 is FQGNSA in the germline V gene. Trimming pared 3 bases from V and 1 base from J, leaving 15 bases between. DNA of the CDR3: TGTGCCAGCAGCTTTCCCGGGAACACACGTAACTATGGCTACACCTTC. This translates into CASSFPGNTRNYGYTF.

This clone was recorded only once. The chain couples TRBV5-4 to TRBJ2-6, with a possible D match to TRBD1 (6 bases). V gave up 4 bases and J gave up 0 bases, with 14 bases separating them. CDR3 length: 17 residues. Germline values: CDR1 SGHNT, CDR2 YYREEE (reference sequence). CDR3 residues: CASSPGEGNSGANVLTF. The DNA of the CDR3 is TGTGCCAGCAGCCCAGGGGAAGGGAACTCTGGGGCCAACGTCCTGACTTTC.

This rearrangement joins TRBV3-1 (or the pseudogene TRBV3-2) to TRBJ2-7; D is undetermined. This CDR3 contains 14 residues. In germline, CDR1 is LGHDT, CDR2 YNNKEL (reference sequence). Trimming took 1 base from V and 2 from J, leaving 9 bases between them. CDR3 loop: CASSQVRLAYEQYF. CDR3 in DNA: TGTGCCAGCAGCCAAGTTCGGCTAGCCTACGAGCAGTACTTC.

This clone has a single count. The CDR3 is CASSIFGGYYGYTF. The CDR3 bases are TGTGCCAGTAGTATCTTCGGAGGGTACTATGGCTACACCTTC. V is TRBV19 and J is TRBJ1-2; D gene uncertain. The CDR3 contains 14 residues. Trimming removed 3 bases at V and 3 bases at J, with 11 bases between. In germline, CDR1 is LNHDA, CDR2 SQIVND (reference sequence).

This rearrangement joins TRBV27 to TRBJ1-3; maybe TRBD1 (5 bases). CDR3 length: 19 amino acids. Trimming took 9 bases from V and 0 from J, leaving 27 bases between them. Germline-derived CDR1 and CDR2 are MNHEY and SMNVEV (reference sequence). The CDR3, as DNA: TGTGCCAGGATTCTCGCATTCGGGACTGAAAGGCTCTCTGGAAACACCATATATTTT. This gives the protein CARILAFGTERLSGNTIYF.

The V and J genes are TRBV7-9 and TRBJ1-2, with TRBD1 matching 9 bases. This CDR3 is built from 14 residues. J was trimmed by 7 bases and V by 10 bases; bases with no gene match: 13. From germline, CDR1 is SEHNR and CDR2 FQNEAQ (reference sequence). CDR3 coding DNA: TGTGCCACTGCGGTCGGGACAGGGTTGAGTGGCTACACCTTC. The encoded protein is CATAVGTGLSGYTF.

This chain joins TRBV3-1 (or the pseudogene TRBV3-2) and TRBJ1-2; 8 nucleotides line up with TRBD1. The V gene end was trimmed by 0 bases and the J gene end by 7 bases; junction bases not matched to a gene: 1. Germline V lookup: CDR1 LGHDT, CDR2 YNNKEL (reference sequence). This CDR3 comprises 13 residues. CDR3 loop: CASSQDQGAGYTF. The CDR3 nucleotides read TGTGCCAGCAGCCAAGATCAGGGGGCTGGCTACACCTTC.

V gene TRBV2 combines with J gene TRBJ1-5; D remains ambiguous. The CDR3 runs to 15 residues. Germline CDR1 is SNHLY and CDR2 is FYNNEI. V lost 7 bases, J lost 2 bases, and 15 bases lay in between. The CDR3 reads CASTALLGGNQPQHF. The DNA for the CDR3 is TGTGCCAGCACTGCGCTTCTCGGGGGCAATCAGCCCCAGCATTTT. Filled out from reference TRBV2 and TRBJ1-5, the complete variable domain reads EPEVTQTPSHQVTQMGQEVILRCVPISNHLYFYWYRQILGQKVEFLVSFYNNEISEKSEIFDDQFSVERPDGSNFTLKIRSTKLEDSAMYFCASTALLGGNQPQHFGDGTRLSIL.

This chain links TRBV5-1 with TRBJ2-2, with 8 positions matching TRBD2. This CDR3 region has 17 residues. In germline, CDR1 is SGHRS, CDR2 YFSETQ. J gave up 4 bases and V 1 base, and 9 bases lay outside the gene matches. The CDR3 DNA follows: TGCGCCAGCAGCTTGTCCGTAGCGGGGCCGAGCACCGGGGAGCTGTTTTTT. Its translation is CASSLSVAGPSTGELFF.

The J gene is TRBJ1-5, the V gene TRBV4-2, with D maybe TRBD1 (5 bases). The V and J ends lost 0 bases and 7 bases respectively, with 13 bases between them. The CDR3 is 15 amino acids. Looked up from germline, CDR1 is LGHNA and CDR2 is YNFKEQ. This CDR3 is CASSQEGRVEQPQHF. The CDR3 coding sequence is TGTGCCAGCAGCCAAGAGGGCAGGGTCGAACAGCCCCAGCATTTT.

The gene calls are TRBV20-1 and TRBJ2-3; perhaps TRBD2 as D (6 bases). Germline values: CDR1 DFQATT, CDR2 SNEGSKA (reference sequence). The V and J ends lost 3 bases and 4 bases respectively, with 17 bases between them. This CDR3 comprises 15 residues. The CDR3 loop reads CSASPLAMTSDTQYF. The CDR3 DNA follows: TGCAGTGCTAGTCCCCTAGCGATGACTTCAGATACGCAGTATTTT.

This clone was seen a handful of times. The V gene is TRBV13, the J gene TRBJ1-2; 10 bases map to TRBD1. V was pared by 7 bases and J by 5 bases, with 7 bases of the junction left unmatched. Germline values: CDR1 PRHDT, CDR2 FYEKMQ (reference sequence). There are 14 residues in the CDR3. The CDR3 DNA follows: TGTGCCAGCACCCCGGGACAGGGGATTTATGGCTACACCTTC. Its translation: CASTPGQGIYGYTF.

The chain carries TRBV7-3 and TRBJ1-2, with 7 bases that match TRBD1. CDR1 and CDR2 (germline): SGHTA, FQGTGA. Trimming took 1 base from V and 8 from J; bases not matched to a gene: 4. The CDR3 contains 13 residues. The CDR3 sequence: CASSLRQGGGYTF. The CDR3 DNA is TGTGCCAGCAGCTTAAGACAGGGCGGCGGCTACACCTTC.

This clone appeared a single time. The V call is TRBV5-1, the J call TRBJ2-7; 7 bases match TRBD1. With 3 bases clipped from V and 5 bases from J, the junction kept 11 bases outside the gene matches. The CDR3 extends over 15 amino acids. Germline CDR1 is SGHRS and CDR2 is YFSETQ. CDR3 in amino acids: CASSSLTGKRNEQYF. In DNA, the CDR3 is TGCGCCAGCAGCTCTCTGACAGGGAAAAGGAACGAGCAGTACTTC.

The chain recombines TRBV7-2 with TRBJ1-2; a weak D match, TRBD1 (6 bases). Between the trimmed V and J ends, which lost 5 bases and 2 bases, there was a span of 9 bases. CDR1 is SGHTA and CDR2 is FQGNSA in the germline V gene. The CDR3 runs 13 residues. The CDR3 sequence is CASSHGQNYGYTF. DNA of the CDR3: TGTGCCAGCAGCCACGGACAGAACTATGGCTACACCTTC.

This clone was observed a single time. The DNA of the CDR3 is TGTGCCAGCAGCTCCTGGGCAGGGGGCGTGGATGGCTACACCTTC. Translation gives CASSSWAGGVDGYTF. The gene calls are TRBV11-2 and TRBJ1-2, with 8 bases fitting TRBD1. The CDR3 sequence is 15 residues long. The V gene's germline CDR1 is SGHAT and CDR2 FQNNGV. J lost 6 bases, V lost 4 bases, and 10 bases had no gene match.

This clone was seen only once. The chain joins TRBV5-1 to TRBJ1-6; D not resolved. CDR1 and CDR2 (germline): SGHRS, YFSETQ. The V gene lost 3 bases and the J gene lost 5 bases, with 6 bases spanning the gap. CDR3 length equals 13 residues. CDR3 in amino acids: CASSSGNNSPLHF. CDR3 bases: TGCGCCAGCAGCTCGGGGAATAATTCACCCCTCCACTTT.

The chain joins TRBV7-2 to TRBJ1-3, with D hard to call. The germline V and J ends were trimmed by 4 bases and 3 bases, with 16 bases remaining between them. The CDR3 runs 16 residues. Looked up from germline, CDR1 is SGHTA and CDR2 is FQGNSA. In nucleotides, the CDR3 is TGTGCCAGCAGCTCAAATTCGGGGTTGAGTGGAAACACCATATATTTT. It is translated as CASSSNSGLSGNTIYF. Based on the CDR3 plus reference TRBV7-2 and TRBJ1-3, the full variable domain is GAGVSQSPSNKVTEKGKDVELRCDPISGHTALYWYRQSLGQGLEFLIYFQGNSAPDKSGLPSDRFSAERTGGSVSTLTIQRTQQEDSAVYLCASSSNSGLSGNTIYFGEGSWLTVV.

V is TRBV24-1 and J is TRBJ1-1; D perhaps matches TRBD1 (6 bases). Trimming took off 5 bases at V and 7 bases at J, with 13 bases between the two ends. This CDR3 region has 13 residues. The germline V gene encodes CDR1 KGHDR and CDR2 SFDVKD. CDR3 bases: TGTGCCACCAGTGCCCTCGACAGGAGTGAAGCTTTCTTT. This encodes CATSALDRSEAFF.

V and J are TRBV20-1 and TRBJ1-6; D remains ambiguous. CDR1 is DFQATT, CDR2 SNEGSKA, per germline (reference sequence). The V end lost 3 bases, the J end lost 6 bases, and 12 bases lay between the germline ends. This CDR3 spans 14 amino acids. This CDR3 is CSASVDTTNSPLHF. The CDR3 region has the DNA TGCAGTGCTAGTGTAGACACCACTAATTCACCCCTCCACTTT.

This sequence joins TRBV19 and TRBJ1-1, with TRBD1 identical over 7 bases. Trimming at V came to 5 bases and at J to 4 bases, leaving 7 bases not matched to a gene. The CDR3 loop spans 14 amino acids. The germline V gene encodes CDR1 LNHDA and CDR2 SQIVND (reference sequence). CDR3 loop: CASSLPGGGTEAFF. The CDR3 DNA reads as TGTGCCAGTAGTCTCCCAGGGGGTGGCACTGAAGCTTTCTTT.

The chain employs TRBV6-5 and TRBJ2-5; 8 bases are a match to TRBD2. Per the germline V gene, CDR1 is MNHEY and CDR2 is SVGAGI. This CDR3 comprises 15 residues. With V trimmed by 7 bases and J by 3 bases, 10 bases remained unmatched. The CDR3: CASTHRGSGKETQYF. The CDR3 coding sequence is TGTGCCAGCACTCACCGGGGTAGCGGGAAAGAGACCCAGTACTTC.

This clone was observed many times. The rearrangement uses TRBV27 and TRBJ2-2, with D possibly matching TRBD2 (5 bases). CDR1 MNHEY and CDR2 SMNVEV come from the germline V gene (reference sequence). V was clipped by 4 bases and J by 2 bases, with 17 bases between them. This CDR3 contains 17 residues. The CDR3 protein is CASSSYSDGINTGELFF. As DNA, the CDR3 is TGTGCCAGCAGTTCGTACTCGGACGGGATCAACACCGGGGAGCTGTTTTTT.

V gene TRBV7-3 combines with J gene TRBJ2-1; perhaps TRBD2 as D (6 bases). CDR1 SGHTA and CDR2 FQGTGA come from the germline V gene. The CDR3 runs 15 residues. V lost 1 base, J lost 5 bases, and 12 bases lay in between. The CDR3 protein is CASSLSRTNHNEQFF. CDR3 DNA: TGTGCCAGCAGCTTAAGCCGGACTAACCACAATGAGCAGTTCTTC.